This T cell receptor (beta chain) was retrieved from a study of T cell responses to AZD1222 COVID-19 vaccine. Overall study findings and caveats: Mapped onto spike, vaccine-associated CD4 TCRs spanned it and were dominant at 160-218 and 743-854. Only 5 or 6 AZD1222 recipients were seropositive at baseline.

Repertoires were generated with immunoSEQ multiplex PCR, while TCRdb's copy carries only in-frame clones and drops some. Of fewer than 120,000 clones listed, roughly 90% were seen once; the top ten hold about 2.6%. Second doses that came at about 4 or about 12 weeks were put together. The CDR3 contains 13 residues. Looked up from germline, CDR1 is LGHNA and CDR2 is YNFKEQ. The V end lost 1 base, the J end lost 8 bases, and 11 bases lay between the germline ends. Of note for this clone: Its target is not known.

This rearrangement joins TRBV4-2 to TRBJ1-2; D uncertain. The TCR comes from an adult who received the AZD1222 COVID-19 vaccine. This specimen was peripheral blood, taken 28 days after the second AZD1222 dose. The CDR3 DNA reads as TGTGCCAGCAGCCAAGTCCAGACTGAGGGCTACACCTTC. Translated, it gives CASSQVQTEGYTF.